This T cell receptor beta chain is from a study of cytomegalovirus exposure and HLA in healthy donors. Findings and caveats of the study: Under in vitro conditions, a few CMV-associated chains were confirmed as specific for CMV antigens. Later on, an analysis showed TCR association rates differing by HLA locus, with DRB1 the most and HLA-C the fewest.

Regarding this clone: The antigen remains unidentified.

The germline CDR1 and CDR2 sequences are MDHEN and SYDVKM. This CDR3 has 17 amino acids. Trimming pared 6 bases from V and 3 bases from J, leaving 21 bases between. The PCR used 60 Vbeta and 13 Jbeta primers. Only in-frame clones appear in the TCRdb table, and some are missing; sequencing was by immunoSEQ multiplex PCR. Here the sample spans about 240,000 clones, over 70% being singletons. This receptor was obtained from a woman aged 60 to 75 in good health and CMV-seropositive. The chain uses TRBV28 and TRBJ1-5, with a tentative D call TRBD1 (6 bases). Sequencing was done on a sample of PBMCs. CDR3 loop: CASSRGGARKNNQPQHF. Written as DNA, the CDR3 is TGTGCCAGCAGCCGGGGGGGGGCGAGGAAAAACAATCAGCCCCAGCATTTT.